Listed below are T cell receptor beta chains from one sample, sequenced in a study of blood T cells in healthy people across ages. MiXCR was run by TCRdb on the 5' RACE reads, yielding one entry per CDR3 protein. The table lists 1.5 million to 2 million distinct CDR3 sequences, roughly 32% of them singletons. Sequenced sample: blood. These receptors were obtained from a woman aged 25 to 39 in good health. Each CDR3 is given with its conserved first and last residue. Each record gives: V gene, D gene, clone size, J gene, CDR3 protein, CDR3 DNA. A D gene is named only where the DNA matches it firmly. Clone size is stated in some rows and not others, as once, few, many or a class when expanded.

v_call: TRBV7-9; d_call: .; clone_size: .; j_call: TRBJ2-1; cdr3_aa: CASSLIGTISYNEQFF; cdr3_nt: TGTGCCAGCAGCTTAATTGGGACCATCTCCTACAATGAGCAGTTCTTC
v_call: TRBV27; d_call: .; clone_size: .; j_call: TRBJ2-7; cdr3_aa: CASSFRGLTLNEQYF; cdr3_nt: TGTGCCAGCAGTTTCCGAGGGCTGACATTGAACGAGCAGTACTTC
v_call: TRBV18; d_call: .; clone_size: few; j_call: TRBJ2-1; cdr3_aa: CASSPLGDSYNEQFF; cdr3_nt: TGTGCCAGCTCACCACTGGGGGACTCCTACAATGAGCAGTTCTTC
v_call: TRBV20-1; d_call: .; clone_size: .; j_call: TRBJ2-4; cdr3_aa: CSACDYLENIQYF; cdr3_nt: TGTAGTGCCTGCGACTATCTGGAAAACATTCAGTACTTC
v_call: TRBV20-1; d_call: .; clone_size: few; j_call: TRBJ1-5; cdr3_aa: CSAIIGVAGNQPQHF; cdr3_nt: TGCAGTGCTATCATCGGAGTCGCGGGAAATCAGCCCCAGCATTTT
v_call: TRBV30; d_call: .; clone_size: .; j_call: TRBJ1-2; cdr3_aa: CAWSIAGGGYGYTF; cdr3_nt: TGTGCCTGGAGTATTGCTGGGGGCGGCTATGGCTACACCTTC
v_call: TRBV20-1; d_call: .; clone_size: .; j_call: TRBJ1-2; cdr3_aa: CSAPTPQGGEGYTF; cdr3_nt: TGCAGTGCACCCACACCCCAGGGTGGGGAGGGCTACACCTTC
v_call: TRBV20-1; d_call: .; clone_size: .; j_call: TRBJ2-5; cdr3_aa: CSSCDGAQETQYF; cdr3_nt: TGCAGTTCCTGCGATGGGGCCCAAGAGACCCAGTACTTC
v_call: TRBV5-5; d_call: TRBD2; clone_size: few; j_call: TRBJ2-3; cdr3_aa: CASSLDTGRPTDTQYF; cdr3_nt: TGTGCCAGCAGCTTGGATACCGGGAGGCCCACAGATACGCAGTATTTT
v_call: TRBV3-1; d_call: TRBD1; clone_size: few; j_call: TRBJ2-2; cdr3_aa: CASSQDLGQGNPGELFF; cdr3_nt: TGTGCCAGCAGCCAAGACCTGGGACAGGGGAACCCCGGGGAGCTGTTTTTT
v_call: TRBV7-8; d_call: TRBD2; clone_size: .; j_call: TRBJ2-5; cdr3_aa: CASSAPGTSGVGGYF; cdr3_nt: TGTGCCAGCAGCGCACCCGGGACTAGCGGGGTAGGCGGGTACTTC
v_call: TRBV7-6; d_call: .; clone_size: .; j_call: TRBJ2-7; cdr3_aa: CASSLVPDGGQNIYEQYF; cdr3_nt: TGTGCCAGCAGCTTAGTGCCCGACGGGGGACAGAACATTTACGAGCAGTACTTC